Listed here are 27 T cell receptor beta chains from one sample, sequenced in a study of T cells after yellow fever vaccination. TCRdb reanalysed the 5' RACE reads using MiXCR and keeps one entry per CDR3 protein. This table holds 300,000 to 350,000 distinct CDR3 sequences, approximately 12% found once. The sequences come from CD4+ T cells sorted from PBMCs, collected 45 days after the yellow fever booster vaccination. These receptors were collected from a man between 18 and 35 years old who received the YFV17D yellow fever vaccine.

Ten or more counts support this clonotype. The CDR3 DNA sequence: TGTGCCAGCAGGCCCGGGGCAGGTCAAGAGACCCAGTACTTC. Translating it yields CASRPGAGQETQYF. V is TRBV6-1 and J is TRBJ2-5; D tentatively reads TRBD1 or TRBD2 (5 bases each). CDR1 is MNHNS, CDR2 SASEGT, per germline. Trimming stripped 6 bases from V and 2 bases from J, with 13 bases between. The CDR3 length is 14 residues.

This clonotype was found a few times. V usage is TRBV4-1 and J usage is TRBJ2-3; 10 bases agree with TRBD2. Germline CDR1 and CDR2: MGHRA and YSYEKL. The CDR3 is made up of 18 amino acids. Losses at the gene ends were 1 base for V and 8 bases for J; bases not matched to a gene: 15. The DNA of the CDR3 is TGCGCCAGCAGCCAAGCAATCTCGCTAGCGGGGGTGTTAGGTACGCAGTATTTT. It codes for CASSQAISLAGVLGTQYF.

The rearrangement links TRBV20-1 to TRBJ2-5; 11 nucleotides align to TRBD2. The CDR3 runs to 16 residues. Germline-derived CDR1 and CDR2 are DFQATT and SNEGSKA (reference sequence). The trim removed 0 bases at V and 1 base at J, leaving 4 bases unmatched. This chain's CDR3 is CSARDLLAGAQETQYF. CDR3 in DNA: TGCAGTGCTAGAGATTTACTAGCGGGGGCCCAAGAGACCCAGTACTTC.

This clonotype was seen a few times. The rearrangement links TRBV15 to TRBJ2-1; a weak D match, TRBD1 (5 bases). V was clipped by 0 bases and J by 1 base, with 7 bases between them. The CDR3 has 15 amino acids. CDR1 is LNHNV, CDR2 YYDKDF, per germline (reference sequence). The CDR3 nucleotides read TGTGCCACCAGCAGAGATCCAGGGTCCTACAATGAGCAGTTCTTC. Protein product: CATSRDPGSYNEQFF.

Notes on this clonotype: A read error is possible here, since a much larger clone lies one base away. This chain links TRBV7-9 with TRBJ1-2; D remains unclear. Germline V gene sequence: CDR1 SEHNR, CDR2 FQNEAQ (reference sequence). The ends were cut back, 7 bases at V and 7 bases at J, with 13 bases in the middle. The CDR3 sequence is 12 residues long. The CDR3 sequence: CASTSTDLGYTF. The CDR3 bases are TGTGCCAGCACCTCTACGGACCTTGGCTACACCTTC.

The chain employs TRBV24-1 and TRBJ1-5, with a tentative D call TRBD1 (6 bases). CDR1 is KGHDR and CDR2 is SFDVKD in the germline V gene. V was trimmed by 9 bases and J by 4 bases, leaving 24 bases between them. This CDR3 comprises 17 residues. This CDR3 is CATETVRPRGINQPQHF. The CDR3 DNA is TGTGCCACCGAAACAGTCCGACCAAGGGGGATAAATCAGCCCCAGCATTTT.

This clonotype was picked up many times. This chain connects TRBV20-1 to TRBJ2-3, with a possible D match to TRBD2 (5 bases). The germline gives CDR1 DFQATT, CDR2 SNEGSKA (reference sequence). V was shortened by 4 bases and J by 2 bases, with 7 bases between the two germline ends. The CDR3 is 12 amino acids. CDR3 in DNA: TGCAGTGCTACCGGGGACACAGATACGCAGTATTTT. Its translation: CSATGDTDTQYF.

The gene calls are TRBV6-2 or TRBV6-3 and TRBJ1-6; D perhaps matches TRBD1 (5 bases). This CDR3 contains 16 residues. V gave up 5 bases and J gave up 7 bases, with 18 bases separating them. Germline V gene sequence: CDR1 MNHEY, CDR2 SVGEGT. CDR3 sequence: CASSPTPQGSNSPLHF. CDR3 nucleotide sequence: TGTGCCAGCAGTCCGACTCCGCAGGGAAGCAATTCACCCCTCCACTTT.

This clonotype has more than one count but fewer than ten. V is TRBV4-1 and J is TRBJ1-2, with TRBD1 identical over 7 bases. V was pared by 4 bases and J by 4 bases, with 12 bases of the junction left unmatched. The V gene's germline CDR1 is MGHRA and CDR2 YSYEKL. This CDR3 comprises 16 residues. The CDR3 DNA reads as TGCGCCAGCAGCCTGGACTTTACCGGGACAGCCTATGGCTACACCTTC. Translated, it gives CASSLDFTGTAYGYTF.

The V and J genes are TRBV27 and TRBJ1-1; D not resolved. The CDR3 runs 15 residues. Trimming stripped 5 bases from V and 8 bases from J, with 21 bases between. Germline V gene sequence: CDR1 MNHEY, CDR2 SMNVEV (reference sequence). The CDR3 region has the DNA TGTGCCAGCAGTACTGATTCGAGGACGCCGCGAGAAGCTTTCTTT. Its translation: CASSTDSRTPREAFF.

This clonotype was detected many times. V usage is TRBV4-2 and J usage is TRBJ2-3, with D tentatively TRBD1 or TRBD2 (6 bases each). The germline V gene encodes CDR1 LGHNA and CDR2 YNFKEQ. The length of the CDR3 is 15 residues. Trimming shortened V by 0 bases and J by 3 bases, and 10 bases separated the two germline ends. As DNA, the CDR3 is TGTGCCAGCAGCCAAGATTGGGGGGCGACAGATACGCAGTATTTT. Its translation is CASSQDWGATDTQYF.

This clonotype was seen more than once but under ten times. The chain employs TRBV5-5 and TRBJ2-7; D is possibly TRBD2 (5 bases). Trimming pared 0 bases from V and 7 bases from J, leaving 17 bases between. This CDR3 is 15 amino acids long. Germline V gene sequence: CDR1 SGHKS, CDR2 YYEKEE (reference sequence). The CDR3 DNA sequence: TGTGCCAGCAGCTTGGTACTAGACCCACGCGGAGAGCAGTACGTC. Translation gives CASSLVLDPRGEQYV.

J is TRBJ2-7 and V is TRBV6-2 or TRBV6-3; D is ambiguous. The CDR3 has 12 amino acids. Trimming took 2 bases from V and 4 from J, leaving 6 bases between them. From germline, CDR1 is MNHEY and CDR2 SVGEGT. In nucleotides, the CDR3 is TGTGCCAGCAGTTACGGCAGGTACGAGCAGTACTTC. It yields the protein CASSYGRYEQYF.

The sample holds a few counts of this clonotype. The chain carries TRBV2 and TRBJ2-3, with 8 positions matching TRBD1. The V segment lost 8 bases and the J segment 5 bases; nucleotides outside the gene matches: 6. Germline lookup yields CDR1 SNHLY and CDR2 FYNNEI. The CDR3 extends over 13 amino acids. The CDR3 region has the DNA TGTGCCAGCGGGGGACAGGTCGGAGATACGCAGTATTTT. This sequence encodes CASGGQVGDTQYF.

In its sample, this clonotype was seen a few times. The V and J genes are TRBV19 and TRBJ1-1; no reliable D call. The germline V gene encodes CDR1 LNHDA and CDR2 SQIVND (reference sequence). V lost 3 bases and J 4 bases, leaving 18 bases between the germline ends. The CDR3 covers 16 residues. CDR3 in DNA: TGTGCCAGTAGTATTCAGCGAGGCAGGTTCGGCACTGAAGCTTTCTTT. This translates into CASSIQRGRFGTEAFF.

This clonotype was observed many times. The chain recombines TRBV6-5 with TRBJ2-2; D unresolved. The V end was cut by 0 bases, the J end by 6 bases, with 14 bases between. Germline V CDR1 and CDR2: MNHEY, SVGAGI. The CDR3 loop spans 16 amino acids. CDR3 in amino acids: CASSYSPGPAAGELFF. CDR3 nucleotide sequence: TGTGCCAGCAGTTACTCGCCAGGCCCCGCGGCCGGGGAGCTGTTTTTT.

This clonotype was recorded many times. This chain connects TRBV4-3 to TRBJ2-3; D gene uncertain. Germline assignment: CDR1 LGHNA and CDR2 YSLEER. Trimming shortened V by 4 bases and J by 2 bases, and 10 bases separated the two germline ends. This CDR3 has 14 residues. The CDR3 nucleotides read TGCGCCAGCAGCCTAGAAGCGCTCACAGATACGCAGTATTTT. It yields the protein CASSLEALTDTQYF.

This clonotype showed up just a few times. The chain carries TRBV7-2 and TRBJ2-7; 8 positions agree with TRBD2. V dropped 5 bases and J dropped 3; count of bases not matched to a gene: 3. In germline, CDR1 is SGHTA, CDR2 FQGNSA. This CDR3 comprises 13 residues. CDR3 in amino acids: CASSLSGVYEQYF. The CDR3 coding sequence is TGTGCCAGCAGCCTTAGCGGGGTCTACGAGCAGTACTTC.

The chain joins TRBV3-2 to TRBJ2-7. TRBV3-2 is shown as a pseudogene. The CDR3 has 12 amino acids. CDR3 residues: CASSQVLREQYF. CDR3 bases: TGTGCCAGCAGCCAAGTGTTACGCGAGCAGTACTTC.

The CDR3 DNA sequence: TGCGCCAGCACAGGGACCTCGGTGGGTTCACCCCTCCACTTT. It encodes CASTGTSVGSPLHF. The chain links TRBV10-1 to TRBJ1-6, with D possibly TRBD1 on 5 matching bases. Germline V gives CDR1 WNHNN, CDR2 SYGVQD (reference sequence). V gave up 7 bases and J gave up 9 bases, with 16 bases separating them. The CDR3 sequence is 14 residues long.

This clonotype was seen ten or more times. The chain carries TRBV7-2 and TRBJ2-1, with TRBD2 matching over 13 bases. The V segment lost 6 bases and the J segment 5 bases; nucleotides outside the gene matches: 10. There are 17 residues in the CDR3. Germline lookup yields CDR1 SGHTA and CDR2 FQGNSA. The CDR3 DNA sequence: TGTGCCAGCAGGCTTGGTACTAGCGGGGGGGCCCACAATGAGCAGTTCTTC. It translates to CASRLGTSGGAHNEQFF.

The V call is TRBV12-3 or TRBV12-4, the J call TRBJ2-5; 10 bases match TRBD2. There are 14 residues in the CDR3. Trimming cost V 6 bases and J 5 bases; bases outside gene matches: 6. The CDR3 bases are TGTGCCAGCAGCCGCCCGGGACTAGCGGAGACCCAGTACTTC. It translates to CASSRPGLAETQYF.

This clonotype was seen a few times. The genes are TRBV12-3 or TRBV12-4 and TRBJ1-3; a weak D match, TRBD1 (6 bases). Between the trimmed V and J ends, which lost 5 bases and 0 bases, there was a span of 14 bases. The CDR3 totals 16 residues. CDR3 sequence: CASSVGQSFSGNTIYF. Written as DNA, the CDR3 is TGTGCCAGCAGTGTCGGACAGTCCTTCTCTGGAAACACCATATATTTT.

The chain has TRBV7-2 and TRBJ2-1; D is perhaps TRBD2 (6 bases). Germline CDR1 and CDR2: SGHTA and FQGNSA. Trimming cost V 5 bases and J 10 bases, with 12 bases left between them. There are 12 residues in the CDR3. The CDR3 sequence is CASSRGLLEQFF. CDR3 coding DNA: TGTGCCAGCAGCCGGGGACTCCTAGAGCAGTTCTTC.

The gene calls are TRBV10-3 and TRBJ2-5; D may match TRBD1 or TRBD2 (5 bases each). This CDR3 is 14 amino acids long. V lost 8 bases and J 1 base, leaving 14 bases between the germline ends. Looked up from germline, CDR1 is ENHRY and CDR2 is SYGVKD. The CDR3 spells CAISGRNLQETQYF. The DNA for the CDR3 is TGTGCCATCTCGGGACGGAATCTCCAAGAGACCCAGTACTTC.

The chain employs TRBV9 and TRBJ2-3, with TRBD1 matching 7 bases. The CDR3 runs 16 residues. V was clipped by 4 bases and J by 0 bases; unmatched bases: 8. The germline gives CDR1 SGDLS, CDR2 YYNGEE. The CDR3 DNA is TGTGCCAGCAGCCTCCGGACAGGAACTAGCACAGATACGCAGTATTTT. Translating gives CASSLRTGTSTDTQYF.

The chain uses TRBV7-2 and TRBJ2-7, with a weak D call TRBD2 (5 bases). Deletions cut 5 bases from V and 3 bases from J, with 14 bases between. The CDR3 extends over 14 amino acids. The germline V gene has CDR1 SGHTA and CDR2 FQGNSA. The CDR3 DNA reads TGTGCCAGCAGCCCGGGAATAGCCGGCTACGAGCAGTACTTC. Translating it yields CASSPGIAGYEQYF.